This entry is about one T cell receptor beta chain. The antigen remains undetermined. Germline V gene sequence: CDR1 MGHRA, CDR2 YSYEKL. The CDR3 contains 15 residues. This entry comes from a study of T cells expressing NK-cell markers. Findings and limits, study-wide: Dominant NKG2C+ clonotypes were found to form about 1.0-7.5% of CD8+ T cells in 5 or 6 donors.

After re-calling the 5' RACE reads, TCRdb lists one entry per CDR3 protein, DNA absent. The table gives roughly 430,000 distinct CDR3 sequences; the top ten clones make up under 7.5% of it. The origin of this receptor is a woman aged 18-70 years in good health. The specimen sequenced was blood T cells: a sorted CD56 or NKG2C T cell subset, CD4+ or CD8+ T cells, or bulk PBMC T cells (not recorded which). The J gene is TRBJ1-1, the V gene TRBV4-1. The CDR3 sequence: CASSPGEGRNTEAFF.